Included here is one TCR beta chain sequence, with context. These data are taken from a study of post-analysis software for immune sequencing data. The TCR beta cDNA libraries contained unique molecular identifiers. Roughly 500,000 cDNA molecules came from roughly 1 to 10 million T cells. TCRdb used MiXCR to reprocess the PCR reads, holding one entry per CDR3 protein. Of 820,000 or so distinct CDR3 sequences listed, about 53% are singletons. Material for sequencing was blood. This clonotype was obtained from a girl between 5 and 17 years old with multiple sclerosis.

The CDR3 DNA reads TGTGCCAGCAGTCGAGAGACAGGCAGGAATGGCTACACCTTC. It translates to CASSRETGRNGYTF. The J gene is TRBJ1-2, the V gene TRBV12-3 or TRBV12-4, with D perhaps TRBD1 (6 bases). This CDR3 comprises 14 residues. Trimming removed 5 bases from V and 6 bases from J, with 16 bases in between.